This T cell receptor (beta chain) was profiled in a study of T cell responses to AZD1222 COVID-19 vaccine. Study-wide points: Repertoires in all cases were sampled only once the peak T cell response had passed.

Assay: immunoSEQ multiplex PCR; the TCRdb copy retains only in-frame clones and omits some. The data hold 65,000 to 80,000 clones, with 90% observed a single time. On this clone itself: Its antigen is not identified.

V was pared by 7 bases and J by 2 bases, with 14 bases between. The length of the CDR3 is 14 residues. The germline V gene encodes CDR1 MNHEY and CDR2 SVGAGI. The sample consisted of peripheral blood, taken on day 0 of AZD1222 vaccination. V usage is TRBV6-5 and J usage is TRBJ2-5; tentatively, D is TRBD2 (6 bases). The receptor was derived from an adult in good health. In nucleotides, the CDR3 is TGTGCCAGCATCCCGGTGGGGGGACAAGAGACCCAGTACTTC. Amino acids: CASIPVGGQETQYF.